The present entry profiles one TCR beta chain with its context. Its antigen is as yet unknown. Time point indicated: persistent/refractory GD, antithyroid drugs over 5 years with positive TRAb. The TCR library used RNA extracted from PBMCs. The CDR3 runs 13 residues. V lost 5 bases and J lost 3, with 10 bases in between. Germline CDR1 reads LGHNA; CDR2 reads YSLEER. This entry belongs to a study of regulatory T cells in long-lasting Graves disease. Findings and limits, study-wide: Lower TCR diversity characterized persistent Graves' patients relative to newly diagnosed patients. Having few samples may have compromised the accuracy.

Investigators prepared the TCR beta libraries by applying iRepertoire HTBI primers and Arm-PCR of CDR3 regions. TCRdb re-derived calls from the multiplex PCR reads in MiXCR, one entry per CDR3 protein. This sample has about 460,000 distinct CDR3 sequences, with about 20% found just once. The sequence was obtained from a female donor with Graves disease. The sample consisted of peripheral blood mononuclear cells (PBMCs), taken when the disease was refractory, from a patient treated with antithyroid drugs. The chain recombines TRBV4-3 with TRBJ1-1; D gene uncertain. The CDR3 loop is CASSKLKDTEAFF. CDR3 DNA: TGCGCCAGCAGCAAACTTAAAGACACTGAAGCTTTCTTT.